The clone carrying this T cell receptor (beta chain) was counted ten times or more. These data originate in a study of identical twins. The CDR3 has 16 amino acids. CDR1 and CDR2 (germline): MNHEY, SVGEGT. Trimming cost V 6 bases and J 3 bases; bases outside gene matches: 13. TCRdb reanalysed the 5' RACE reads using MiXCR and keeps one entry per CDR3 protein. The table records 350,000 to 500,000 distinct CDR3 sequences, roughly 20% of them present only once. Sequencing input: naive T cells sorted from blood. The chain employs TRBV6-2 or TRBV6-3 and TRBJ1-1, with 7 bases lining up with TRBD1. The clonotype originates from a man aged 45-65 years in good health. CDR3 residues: CASSNPIDRAHTEAFF. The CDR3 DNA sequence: TGTGCCAGCAGCAATCCCATAGACAGGGCACACACTGAAGCTTTCTTT.